This note documents a single T cell receptor (beta chain) sequence. Antigen unknown. TCRdb processed the 5' RACE reads anew with MiXCR; each CDR3 protein has one entry. The data hold some 3,200 distinct CDR3 sequences, with 17% observed a single time. V was cut by 6 bases and J by 1 base, with 15 bases left in between. The V gene's germline CDR1 is SGHRS and CDR2 YFSETQ. The CDR3 loop spans 15 amino acids. Stated time point: sample taken at primary tumor resection. From tumor, nontumor lung or frozen PBMC, whole RNA was taken unsorted for sequencing. This sample was included in a study of spatial heterogeneity in lung cancer. Findings of the study overall: It was found that expanded intratumoral alpha and beta TCR counts tracked tumor mutation counts.

This TCR was sampled from a male donor with early-stage non-small cell lung cancer. The source was lung tumor tissue, collected at surgery. J is TRBJ2-3 and V is TRBV5-1; D ambiguous. The CDR3 sequence: CASNPLGQGTDTQYF. The DNA of the CDR3 is TGCGCCAGCAACCCGTTAGGGCAGGGCACAGATACGCAGTATTTT.